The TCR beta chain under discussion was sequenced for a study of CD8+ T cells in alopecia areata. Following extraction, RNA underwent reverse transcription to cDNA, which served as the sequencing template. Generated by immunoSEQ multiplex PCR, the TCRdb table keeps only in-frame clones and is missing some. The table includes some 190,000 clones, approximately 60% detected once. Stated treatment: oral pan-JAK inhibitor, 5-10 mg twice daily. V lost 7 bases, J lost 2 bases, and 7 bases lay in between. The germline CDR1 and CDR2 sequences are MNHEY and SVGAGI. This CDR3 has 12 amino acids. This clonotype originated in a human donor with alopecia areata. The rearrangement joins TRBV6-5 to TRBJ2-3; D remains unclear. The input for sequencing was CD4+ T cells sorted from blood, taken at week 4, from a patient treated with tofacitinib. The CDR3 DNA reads TGTGCCAGCACCGACTTCACAGATACGCAGTATTTT. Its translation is CASTDFTDTQYF.